This T cell receptor beta chain was documented in a study of CD8+ T cells in alopecia areata. Across the whole study: Oral tofacitinib (5 to 10 mg twice daily) was administered to treated patients. The study's findings and limits: Tofacitinib significantly decreased scalp clonality and expanded CD8+ clones among top 100. Mouse data revealed clearer TCR sharing than patient data did, a gap possibly tied to HLA.

About this clone: Its antigen is still unknown.

It was cDNA, reverse transcribed from extracted RNA, that served as the sequencing template. Repertoires were generated with immunoSEQ multiplex PCR, while TCRdb's copy carries only in-frame clones and drops some. Here the sample spans about 200,000 clones, 55% to 70% being singletons. Treatment of the sample: oral pan-JAK inhibitor, 5-10 mg twice daily. Peripheral blood and lesional scalp punch biopsies came from alopecia areata patients. The CDR3 length is 15 residues. Per the germline V gene, CDR1 is GTSNPN and CDR2 is SVGIG (reference sequence). With V trimmed by 5 bases and J by 4 bases, 13 bases remained unmatched.

The specimen comprised CD4+ T cells sorted from blood, sampled at week 4, from a patient treated with tofacitinib. The chain has TRBV30 and TRBJ2-7, with TRBD2 identical over 8 bases. The sequence was collected from a human donor with alopecia areata. The CDR3 DNA sequence: TGTGCCTGGCTCCCTGGTGCGGGGGGTTTTTACGAGCAGTACTTC. Its protein is CAWLPGAGGFYEQYF.